Listed here are 17 T cell receptor beta chains from one sample, sequenced in a study of cytomegalovirus exposure and HLA in healthy donors. Primers included in the PCR were 60 Vbeta and 13 Jbeta primers. TCRdb's table, derived via immunoSEQ multiplex PCR, lists solely in-frame clones and lacks some. This listing includes approximately 34,000 clones. The material sequenced was PBMCs. Receptor source: a woman aged 35 to 49 in good health and CMV-seropositive.

The J gene is TRBJ2-2, the V gene TRBV5-1, with D possibly TRBD1 on 6 matching bases. The CDR3 extends over 15 amino acids. V dropped 4 bases and J dropped 2 bases, with 12 bases sitting between them. The V gene's germline CDR1 is SGHRS and CDR2 YFSETQ. CDR3 nucleotide sequence: TGCGCCAGCAGCGCTATACAGGGTAACACCGGGGAGCTGTTTTTT. Translated: CASSAIQGNTGELFF.

The chain couples TRBV14 to TRBJ2-1; tentative D call: TRBD2 (5 bases). Trimming shortened V by 6 bases and J by 4 bases, and 10 bases separated the two germline ends. CDR1 and CDR2 (germline): SGHDN, FVKESK. This CDR3 has 13 amino acids. The CDR3 loop reads CASRRSGYNEQFF. CDR3 DNA sequence: TGTGCCAGCAGAAGAAGCGGATACAATGAGCAGTTCTTC.

The V call is TRBV2, the J call TRBJ2-6; D uncertain. Germline CDR1 is SNHLY and CDR2 is FYNNEI. There are 16 residues in the CDR3. V lost 1 base and J 1 base, leaving 8 bases between the germline ends. The DNA for the CDR3 is TGTGCCAGCAGTGAAGGACTGAGTTCTGGGGCCAACGTCCTGACTTTC. Translating gives CASSEGLSSGANVLTF.

This chain links TRBV7-9 with TRBJ2-7; 10 nucleotides match TRBD2. The CDR3 length is 14 residues. The V gene end was trimmed by 5 bases and the J gene end by 5 bases; junction bases not matched to a gene: 6. Looked up from germline, CDR1 is SEHNR and CDR2 is FQNEAQ (reference sequence). The CDR3 coding sequence is TGTGCCAGCAGCCAAAGAAGCGGGGGGGACGAGCAGTACTTC. It encodes CASSQRSGGDEQYF.

The gene calls are TRBV28 and TRBJ2-7; 7 bases line up with TRBD2. Germline V gene data show CDR1 as MDHEN and CDR2 as SYDVKM. The V gene end was trimmed by 4 bases and the J gene end by 0 bases; junction bases not matched to a gene: 15. The length of the CDR3 is 18 residues. The CDR3 region has the DNA TGTGCCAGCAGTTACCCCAGGACTAGACCTACTAGCTCCTACGAGCAGTACTTC. It codes for CASSYPRTRPTSSYEQYF. Full variable domain (missing parts from reference TRBV28 and TRBJ2-7): DVKVTQSSRYLVKRTGEKVFLECVQDMDHENMFWYRQDPGLGLRLIYFSYDVKMKEKGDIPEGYSVSREKKERFSLILESASTNQTSMYLCASSYPRTRPTSSYEQYFGPGTRLTVT.

The V gene is TRBV7-9, the J gene TRBJ2-7; D unresolved. Between the trimmed V and J ends, which lost 3 bases and 6 bases, there was a span of 9 bases. In germline, CDR1 is SEHNR, CDR2 FQNEAQ (reference sequence). CDR3 length: 12 amino acids. CDR3 bases: TGTGCCAGCAGCTTTCCCTATGGCGAGCAGTACTTC. The encoded protein is CASSFPYGEQYF. The variable domain in full, with the rest retrieved from reference TRBV7-9 and TRBJ2-7, is DTGVSQNPRHKITKRGQNVTFRCDPISEHNRLYWYRQTLGQGPEFLTYFQNEAQLEKSRLLSDRFSAERPKGSFSTLEIQRTEQGDSAMYLCASSFPYGEQYFGPGTRLTVT.

The chain employs TRBV5-1 and TRBJ2-3, with TRBD2 identical over 8 bases. CDR3 length equals 16 residues. The germline V gene encodes CDR1 SGHRS and CDR2 YFSETQ. With 4 bases clipped from V and 7 bases from J, the junction kept 14 bases outside the gene matches. The CDR3 coding sequence is TGCGCCAGCAGCCCTGGTGGTAGCGGGACTGGGAATACGCAGTATTTT. Translated: CASSPGGSGTGNTQYF. The variable domain in full, completed from reference TRBV5-1 and TRBJ2-3, reads KAGVTQTPRYLIKTRGQQVTLSCSPISGHRSVSWYQQTPGQGLQFLFEYFSETQRNKGNFPGRFSGRQFSNSRSEMNVSTLELGDSALYLCASSPGGSGTGNTQYFGPGTRLTVL.

This rearrangement joins TRBV2 to TRBJ2-3; D may be TRBD2 (5 bases). Trimming removed 4 bases from V and 7 bases from J, with 18 bases in between. This CDR3 is built from 15 residues. Germline assignment: CDR1 SNHLY and CDR2 FYNNEI. CDR3 amino acids: CASSVWTSPSNTQYF. CDR3 DNA: TGTGCCAGCAGTGTCTGGACTTCGCCTAGTAATACGCAGTATTTT.

The chain carries TRBV4-2 and TRBJ2-2; 9 nucleotides match TRBD1. V shed 0 bases, J shed 5 bases, and the junction held 4 bases outside the gene matches. The CDR3 has 16 residues. Germline lookup yields CDR1 LGHNA and CDR2 YNFKEQ. The chain's CDR3 is CASSQEWTGVTGELFF. The CDR3 DNA reads as TGTGCCAGCAGCCAAGAGTGGACAGGGGTGACCGGGGAGCTGTTTTTT.

J is TRBJ2-5 and V is TRBV27; D uncertain. This CDR3 region has 13 residues. Germline-derived CDR1 and CDR2 are MNHEY and SMNVEV (reference sequence). Trimming pared 8 bases from V and 2 bases from J, leaving 12 bases between. CDR3 coding DNA: TGTGCCAGCGCTTCGGGTCGGCAAGAGACCCAGTACTTC. Translated, it gives CASASGRQETQYF.

The V gene is TRBV7-6, the J gene TRBJ1-1; D remains ambiguous. The CDR3 contains 15 residues. Deletions cut 1 base from V and 5 bases from J, with 14 bases between. Germline CDR1 reads SGHVS; CDR2 reads FNYEAQ. This CDR3 reads CASSLGVGEGTEAFF. CDR3 in DNA: TGTGCCAGCAGCTTAGGGGTGGGAGAAGGGACTGAAGCTTTCTTT.

The genes are TRBV19 and TRBJ2-2, with 9 nucleotides matching TRBD1. Germline V gene sequence: CDR1 LNHDA, CDR2 SQIVND (reference sequence). The junction had 6 bases not matched to a gene; V was cut back by 5 bases and J by 5 bases. The CDR3 spans 15 residues. This CDR3 is CASSPGQGGTGELFF. Here the CDR3 DNA reads TGTGCCAGTAGTCCGGGACAGGGCGGGACCGGGGAGCTGTTTTTT.

This clone registers medium-sized by frequency. The rearrangement joins TRBV30 to TRBJ2-1; the match to TRBD2 covers 14 bases. V dropped 5 bases and J dropped 6; count of bases not matched to a gene: 3. This CDR3 contains 14 residues. Germline-derived CDR1 and CDR2 are GTSNPN and SVGIG (reference sequence). The CDR3 region is CAWSGTSGSNEQFF. The DNA for the CDR3 is TGTGCCTGGTCCGGGACTAGCGGGAGCAATGAGCAGTTCTTC.

This rearrangement joins TRBV5-4 to TRBJ1-1; TRBD1 is a possible D gene (6 bases). The CDR3 covers 14 residues. The germline gives CDR1 SGHNT, CDR2 YYREEE (reference sequence). Trimming took 6 bases from V and 5 from J, leaving 17 bases between them. The CDR3 spells CASTLGQIDTEAFF. CDR3 nucleotide sequence: TGTGCCAGCACCTTAGGACAGATCGATACTGAAGCTTTCTTT.

The rearrangement joins TRBV6-6 to TRBJ1-2; D uncertain. This CDR3 spans 12 amino acids. Trimming pared 8 bases from V and 4 bases from J, leaving 11 bases between. The germline CDR1 and CDR2 sequences are MNHNY and SVGAGI (reference sequence). CDR3 protein: CASGGSGYGYTF. CDR3 DNA sequence: TGTGCCAGCGGAGGGTCGGGCTATGGCTACACCTTC.

The V and J genes are TRBV7-6 and TRBJ2-1; 11 bases match TRBD2. Germline assignment: CDR1 SGHVS and CDR2 FNYEAQ. V shed 2 bases, J shed 5 bases, and the junction held 5 bases outside the gene matches. The CDR3 is 16 amino acids. CDR3 sequence (DNA): TGTGCCAGCAGCTTACTAGCGGGAGGTATCCACAATGAGCAGTTCTTC. Translated, it gives CASSLLAGGIHNEQFF. Combining the CDR3 with reference TRBV7-6 and TRBJ2-1 gives the whole variable domain GAGVSQSPRYKVTKRGQDVALRCDPISGHVSLYWYRQALGQGPEFLTYFNYEAQQDKSGLPNDRFSAERPEGSISTLTIQRTEQRDSAMYRCASSLLAGGIHNEQFFGPGTRLTVL.

The rearrangement joins TRBV28 to TRBJ2-7; 14 bases match TRBD2. Trimming took 6 bases from V and 0 from J; bases not matched to a gene: 7. The CDR3 is 17 amino acids. Germline CDR1 MDHEN, CDR2 SYDVKM. The chain's CDR3 is CASSGLAGGPSSYEQYF. In DNA form, the CDR3 reads TGTGCCAGCAGCGGACTAGCGGGAGGACCAAGCTCCTACGAGCAGTACTTC.